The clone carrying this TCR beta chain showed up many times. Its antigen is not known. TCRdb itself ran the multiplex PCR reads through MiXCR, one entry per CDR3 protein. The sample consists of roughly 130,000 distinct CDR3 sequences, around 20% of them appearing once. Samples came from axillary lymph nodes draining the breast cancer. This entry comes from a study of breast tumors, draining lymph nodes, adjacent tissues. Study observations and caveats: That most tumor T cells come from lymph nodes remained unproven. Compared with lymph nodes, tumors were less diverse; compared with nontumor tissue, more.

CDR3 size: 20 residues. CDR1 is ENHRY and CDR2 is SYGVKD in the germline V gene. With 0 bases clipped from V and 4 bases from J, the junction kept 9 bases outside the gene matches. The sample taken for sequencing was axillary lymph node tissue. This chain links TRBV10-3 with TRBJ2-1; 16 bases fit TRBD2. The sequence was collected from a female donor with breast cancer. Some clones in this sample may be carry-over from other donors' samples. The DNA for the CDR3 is TGTGCCATCAGTGAGTCGACCGGGACTAGCGGGAGGGCCCAATACAATGAGCAGTTCTTC. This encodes CAISESTGTSGRAQYNEQFF.